This entry concerns a single T cell receptor beta chain. Original data processing: Reference gene primers were amplified, and this amplification served to estimate nucleated cell counts. The repertoire was sequenced with immunoSEQ multiplex PCR; TCRdb's copy has only in-frame clones and lacks some. The V and J calls and clone size come from that table; D and trimming were worked out from the DNA. The repertoire holds around 620,000 clones, approximately 90% seen once, with roughly 0.25% in the top ten. This CDR3 region has 16 residues. Germline values: CDR1 LNHDA, CDR2 SQIVND (reference sequence). V was cut by 4 bases and J by 2 bases, with 15 bases left in between. The sample comes from a study of blood T cell repertoires in COVID-19. Study background: PBMCs, B-cell-depleted T cells, or T cells provided the cDNA or gDNA that made up the material.

The receptor was isolated from a woman aged 18-29 years with acute or convalescent COVID-19. The sample was peripheral blood. This chain joins TRBV19 and TRBJ1-5; no firm D call. The CDR3 here is CASSTSLLSGNQPQHF. For the CDR3, the DNA is TGTGCCAGTAGTACATCGCTTCTGAGCGGCAATCAGCCCCAGCATTTT.